The 21 T cell receptor beta chains below all came from one sample that was sequenced in a study of blood T cell repertoires in COVID-19 (dated by TCRdb to about 2020). The method behind the library was the immunoSEQ multiplex PCR assay. Entries here come from immuneACCESS through TCRdb and include only in-frame sequences with V and J called. Some clones fail to appear in such tables; in the studies checked, an unresolved V gene covers under half of the shortfall, and the cause of the remainder is unknown. This sample lists about 200,000 clones; just over 85% were detected once. The biggest ten clones account for 3% to 4% of the sample. What was sequenced was PBMCs or T cells enriched from blood (not recorded which). These receptors came from a middle-aged woman with acute COVID-19.

The chain has TRBV11-1 and TRBJ2-7; TRBD2 matches at 11 bases. Germline CDR1 reads SGHAT; CDR2 reads FQDESV (reference sequence). CDR3 length: 15 residues. Losses at the gene ends were 6 bases for V and 2 bases for J; bases not matched to a gene: 6. The CDR3 reads CASSSLAGGPYEQYF. For the CDR3, the DNA is TGTGCCAGCAGTTCCCTAGCGGGAGGCCCCTACGAGCAGTACTTC.

In DNA, the CDR3 is TGCAGCGCCCGACTGGGAGCGAACACTGAAGCTTTCTTT. Translating it yields CSARLGANTEAFF. The chain is built from TRBV29-1 and TRBJ1-1; D call uncertain. V lost 7 bases to trimming and J lost 1 base, with 13 bases between them. The germline gives CDR1 SQVTM, CDR2 ANQGSEA. The CDR3 sequence is 13 residues long.

The rearrangement joins TRBV11-3 to TRBJ2-3, with TRBD2 identical over 11 bases. The V segment lost 3 bases and the J segment 6 bases; nucleotides outside the gene matches: 11. This CDR3 is 17 amino acids long. Germline V gene data show CDR1 as SGHNT and CDR2 as YENEEA. The CDR3 DNA reads TGTGCCAGCAGCTTCGGGACTAGCGGCCTCCGGGGGGATACGCAGTATTTT. This sequence encodes CASSFGTSGLRGDTQYF.

The V gene is TRBV6-2 or TRBV6-3, the J gene TRBJ1-1; D is ambiguous. CDR1 and CDR2 from the germline V gene are MNHEY and SVGEGT. This CDR3 has 16 residues. The V and J ends lost 6 bases and 0 bases respectively, with 17 bases between them. The CDR3 here is CASSPRRVGMNTEAFF. The CDR3, as DNA: TGTGCCAGCAGCCCCCGACGGGTCGGAATGAACACTGAAGCTTTCTTT.

The gene calls are TRBV3-1 (or the pseudogene TRBV3-2) and TRBJ2-3; the match to TRBD2 covers 9 bases. The CDR3 covers 13 residues. The junction had 3 bases not matched to a gene; V was cut back by 0 bases and J by 11 bases. Germline CDR1 reads LGHDT; CDR2 reads YNNKEL (reference sequence). CDR3 nucleotide sequence: TGTGCCAGCAGCCAAGAGGGACTAGCTAGGCAGTATTTT. This translates into CASSQEGLARQYF.

This chain connects TRBV6-2 or TRBV6-3 to TRBJ1-2, with 8 bases lining up with TRBD1. The CDR3 is 14 amino acids. Germline assignment: CDR1 MNHEY and CDR2 SVGEGT. V trimming: 4 bases; J trimming: 8 bases; junction bases outside the gene matches: 9. In DNA, the CDR3 is TGTGCCAGCAGTTCGGTCCAGGGGGCAAGGGGCTACACCTTC. Encoded protein: CASSSVQGARGYTF.

The genes are TRBV29-1 and TRBJ2-1; 9 bases are shared with TRBD1. The CDR3 has 14 amino acids. The V gene end was trimmed by 5 bases and the J gene end by 6 bases; junction bases not matched to a gene: 8. Germline values: CDR1 SQVTM, CDR2 ANQGSEA. The CDR3 nucleotides are TGCAGCGTTACTGGGACAGGGATGGTCAATGAGCAGTTCTTC. Its translation is CSVTGTGMVNEQFF.

The V and J genes are TRBV28 and TRBJ1-5; 8 nucleotides line up with TRBD1. V trimming: 7 bases; J trimming: 3 bases; junction bases outside the gene matches: 8. Germline loops: CDR1 MDHEN, CDR2 SYDVKM. The CDR3 totals 15 residues. The CDR3 nucleotides read TGTGCCAGCAACTACGACAGGGGAGTCAATCAGCCCCAGCATTTT. Translated, it gives CASNYDRGVNQPQHF.

The V gene is TRBV28, the J gene TRBJ2-1; D is unresolved. Germline CDR1 and CDR2: MDHEN and SYDVKM. This CDR3 has 19 amino acids. V lost 2 bases and J 2 bases, leaving 22 bases between the germline ends. The CDR3 DNA follows: TGTGCCAGCAGTTTAGGTCAGCTGGGCAGGCCGCCTGCCTACAATGAGCAGTTCTTC. Its translation: CASSLGQLGRPPAYNEQFF.

V is TRBV7-8 and J is TRBJ1-6, with TRBD1 matching 9 bases. Trimming took 5 bases from V and 8 from J; bases not matched to a gene: 13. The germline CDR1 and CDR2 sequences are SGHVS and FQNEAQ. The CDR3 is made up of 17 amino acids. The CDR3 coding sequence is TGTGCCAGCAGCCCCGCCCGGACAGGGGACTGGTATTCACCCCTCCACTTT. This sequence encodes CASSPARTGDWYSPLHF.

The chain couples TRBV14 to TRBJ2-1; D may be TRBD2 (5 bases). CDR1 and CDR2 (germline): SGHDN, FVKESK. The V end was cut by 4 bases, the J end by 6 bases, with 10 bases between. This CDR3 has 13 amino acids. Here the CDR3 DNA reads TGTGCCAGCAGCCTTCTACTAGTCAATGAGCAGTTCTTC. It yields the protein CASSLLLVNEQFF.

The chain employs TRBV19 and TRBJ1-1; no clear D. The V gene lost 8 bases and the J gene lost 1 base, with 14 bases spanning the gap. Per the germline V gene, CDR1 is LNHDA and CDR2 is SQIVND (reference sequence). The CDR3 covers 14 residues. CDR3 residues: CASSFSGTNTEAFF. The CDR3, as DNA: TGTGCCAGTTCCTTCTCCGGTACGAACACTGAAGCTTTCTTT. The variable domain in full, with the rest retrieved from reference TRBV19 and TRBJ1-1, is DGGITQSPKYLFRKEGQNVTLSCEQNLNHDAMYWYRQDPGQGLRLIYYSQIVNDFQKGDIAEGYSVSREKKESFPLTVTSAQKNPTAFYLCASSFSGTNTEAFFGQGTRLTVV.

V gene TRBV7-3 combines with J gene TRBJ1-6; D unclear. From germline, CDR1 is SGHTA and CDR2 FQGTGA. Deletions cut 1 base from V and 7 bases from J, with 11 bases between. The CDR3 consists of 15 residues. This CDR3 reads CASSLNHEMNSPLHF. The CDR3, as DNA: TGTGCCAGCAGCTTAAATCATGAGATGAATTCACCCCTCCACTTT.

The chain carries TRBV19 and TRBJ2-1, with 12 nucleotides matching TRBD2. Germline CDR1 and CDR2: LNHDA and SQIVND (reference sequence). The CDR3 extends over 18 amino acids. After removal of 4 bases from V and 5 bases from J, the junction contained 12 bases not matched to a gene. The CDR3 DNA follows: TGTGCCAGTAGTACTCCTAGCGGGAGGGCCTATCCCAACAATGAGCAGTTCTTC. Translating gives CASSTPSGRAYPNNEQFF.

The V call is TRBV7-2, the J call TRBJ2-5, with 7 bases lining up with TRBD2. The CDR3 is 14 amino acids. With V trimmed by 4 bases and J by 5 bases, 7 bases remained unmatched. The germline gives CDR1 SGHTA, CDR2 FQGNSA. The CDR3 spells CASSWDYHAETQYF. As DNA, the CDR3 is TGTGCCAGCAGCTGGGACTACCACGCCGAGACCCAGTACTTC.

This sequence joins TRBV2 and TRBJ2-2, with 11 bases aligning to TRBD2. CDR1 and CDR2 from the germline V gene are SNHLY and FYNNEI. This CDR3 has 16 residues. With 4 bases clipped from V and 5 bases from J, the junction kept 6 bases outside the gene matches. DNA of the CDR3: TGTGCCAGCAGTGGTAGCGGGAGGGTAGGGACCGGGGAGCTGTTTTTT. Its translation is CASSGSGRVGTGELFF.

CDR3 sequence reads: CASRPRQGNTEAFF. CDR3 DNA sequence: TGTGCCAGCAGACCACGACAGGGCAACACTGAAGCTTTCTTT. The chain recombines TRBV7-6 with TRBJ1-1; 7 nucleotides line up with TRBD1. Germline CDR1 reads SGHVS; CDR2 reads FNYEAQ. The trim removed 6 bases at V and 2 bases at J, leaving 6 bases unmatched. The CDR3 is 14 residues long.

This clone was seen just once. This chain connects TRBV7-2 to TRBJ2-3, with a weak D call TRBD2 (6 bases). Trimming removed 5 bases from V and 0 bases from J, with 15 bases in between. Germline CDR1 is SGHTA and CDR2 is FQGNSA. This CDR3 spans 16 amino acids. This CDR3 reads CASSPRLDTSTDTQYF. The CDR3 DNA sequence: TGTGCCAGCAGCCCGAGACTAGATACTAGCACAGATACGCAGTATTTT.

The chain employs TRBV4-1 and TRBJ2-7, with 11 bases identical to TRBD2. V trimming: 3 bases; J trimming: 5 bases; junction bases outside the gene matches: 6. This CDR3 is 15 amino acids long. CDR1 and CDR2 (germline): MGHRA, YSYEKL. The CDR3 is CASSQGTSGSHEQYF. The CDR3 nucleotides are TGCGCCAGCAGCCAGGGAACTAGCGGGAGCCACGAGCAGTACTTC.

V gene TRBV6-5 combines with J gene TRBJ2-7, with TRBD2 matching over 7 bases. The germline CDR1 and CDR2 sequences are MNHEY and SVGAGI. This CDR3 contains 14 residues. Losses at the gene ends were 3 bases for V and 5 bases for J; bases not matched to a gene: 7. CDR3 region: CASSYGEGRHEQYF. The CDR3 bases are TGTGCCAGCAGTTATGGGGAGGGGAGGCACGAGCAGTACTTC.

J is TRBJ2-3 and V is TRBV29-1; 7 bases line up with TRBD2. Losses at the gene ends were 6 bases for V and 1 base for J; bases not matched to a gene: 10. The CDR3 consists of 15 residues. From germline, CDR1 is SQVTM and CDR2 ANQGSEA. Written as DNA, the CDR3 is TGCAGCGTGGACGGACTAGAGCTTGGCACAGATACGCAGTATTTT. Translation: CSVDGLELGTDTQYF.